This T cell receptor beta chain emerged from a study of T cells after somatic rescue of genetic block. V was cut by 8 bases and J by 2 bases, with 18 bases left in between. CDR3 length: 15 amino acids. Germline loops: CDR1 SNHLY, CDR2 FYNNEI. Profiling relied on immunoSEQ multiplex PCR, and the TCRdb table lists in-frame clones only, not all of them. The sample contains around 64,000 clones, about 91% of which appear only once. The chain couples TRBV2 to TRBJ2-5; possible D gene TRBD2, 7 bases. The clonotype was recovered from a man aged 35 to 55. The sample was peripheral blood mononuclear cells (PBMCs). For the CDR3, the DNA is TGTGCCAGCGCAATGGAGGGGGGGCGGCAAGAGACCCAGTACTTC. It specifies CASAMEGGRQETQYF.